What follows are 16 T cell receptor beta chains derived from one specimen sequenced in a study of blood T cell repertoires in COVID-19 (dated by TCRdb to about 2020). The method behind the library was the immunoSEQ multiplex PCR assay. The table was pulled from immuneACCESS by TCRdb, which kept in-frame rearrangements only. Such tables lose some clones; where checked, under half of the loss comes from unresolved V genes, and the rest has no known cause. The sample table shows fewer than 45,000 clones, and around four fifths are seen once. Of the sample, over 13% falls within the top ten clones. The sequencing input was peripheral blood. The receptor set was obtained from a human donor in a cohort sampled during active COVID-19.

The chain employs TRBV18 and TRBJ1-3; maybe TRBD1 (5 bases). In germline, CDR1 is KGHSH, CDR2 LQKENI. This CDR3 has 18 amino acids. The germline V and J ends were trimmed by 2 bases and 0 bases, with 17 bases remaining between them. The CDR3 bases are TGTGCCAGCTCACCAGGGGCTTACAGGCATAACTCTGGAAACACCATATATTTT. Amino acids: CASSPGAYRHNSGNTIYF.

The chain combines TRBV5-4 with TRBJ1-1; 8 nucleotides align to TRBD1. The CDR3 totals 16 residues. The germline gives CDR1 SGHNT, CDR2 YYREEE (reference sequence). Unmatched junction bases numbered 13, after V lost 3 bases and J lost 6 bases. CDR3 in DNA: TGTGCCAGCAGCTCCTACAATACAGGGGGAAGCGCTGAAGCTTTCTTT. Its translation: CASSSYNTGGSAEAFF.

This clone was observed a single time. The gene calls are TRBV28 and TRBJ2-1; D uncertain. The CDR3 has 14 amino acids. The V gene lost 2 bases and the J gene lost 0 bases, with 5 bases spanning the gap. CDR1 and CDR2 (germline): MDHEN, SYDVKM. This chain's CDR3 is CASSLPRSYNEQFF. The CDR3 DNA is TGTGCCAGCAGTTTACCCCGCTCCTACAATGAGCAGTTCTTC.

This chain uses TRBV6-6 with TRBJ1-3, with unresolved D. V dropped 6 bases and J dropped 2 bases, with 8 bases sitting between them. The germline CDR1 and CDR2 sequences are MNHNY and SVGAGI (reference sequence). The CDR3 runs 13 residues. CDR3 region: CASRSPPGNTIYF. The DNA for the CDR3 is TGTGCCAGCAGATCCCCTCCTGGAAACACCATATATTTT.

The J gene is TRBJ2-5, the V gene TRBV19; 7 bases agree with TRBD1. Germline V CDR1 and CDR2: LNHDA, SQIVND (reference sequence). This CDR3 spans 14 amino acids. The ends lost 3 bases at V and 5 bases at J; junction bases unmatched: 6. In DNA, the CDR3 is TGTGCCAGTAGTATCACAGGGGCGATGGAGACCCAGTACTTC. It translates to CASSITGAMETQYF.

This rearrangement joins TRBV18 to TRBJ2-3; D possibly corresponds to TRBD2 (5 bases). CDR1 KGHSH and CDR2 LQKENI come from the germline V gene. V lost 6 bases and J 1 base, leaving 11 bases between the germline ends. The CDR3 consists of 14 residues. CDR3 loop: CASSNGRGTDTQYF. CDR3 DNA: TGTGCCAGCTCCAATGGGCGGGGCACAGATACGCAGTATTTT.

This rearrangement joins TRBV7-9 to TRBJ2-1; 8 nucleotides match TRBD1. Trimming removed 3 bases from V and 5 bases from J; junction bases left unmatched: 6. Germline V CDR1 and CDR2: SEHNR, FQNEAQ (reference sequence). The CDR3 runs 15 residues. The CDR3 here is CASSLPGTGHNEQFF. The CDR3, as DNA: TGTGCCAGCAGCTTGCCCGGGACAGGACACAATGAGCAGTTCTTC.

The chain links TRBV3-1 (or the pseudogene TRBV3-2) to TRBJ2-5; TRBD1 matches 9 bases. The CDR3 runs 15 residues. Germline CDR1 LGHDT, CDR2 YNNKEL (reference sequence). Trimming removed 2 bases from V and 5 bases from J; junction bases left unmatched: 6. The CDR3 reads CASSQPTGGGETQYF. The CDR3 coding sequence is TGTGCCAGCAGCCAACCTACAGGGGGCGGGGAGACCCAGTACTTC.

The rearrangement uses TRBV6-2 or TRBV6-3 and TRBJ2-5; perhaps TRBD1 as D (6 bases). This CDR3 contains 16 residues. Trimming cost V 0 bases and J 3 bases, with 14 bases left between them. Germline CDR1 reads MNHEY; CDR2 reads SVGEGT. The CDR3 DNA reads TGTGCCAGCAGTTACTCCGGCAGGGGAAGGAAAGAGACCCAGTACTTC. Protein: CASSYSGRGRKETQYF.

This clone was picked up a small number of times. The chain combines TRBV5-1 with TRBJ2-3, with unresolved D. The germline V and J ends were trimmed by 3 bases and 2 bases, with 10 bases remaining between them. The CDR3 consists of 14 residues. CDR1 SGHRS and CDR2 YFSETQ come from the germline V gene. CDR3 nucleotides: TGCGCCAGCAGCTCCTCACAGTTCACAGATACGCAGTATTTT. Translating it yields CASSSSQFTDTQYF.

The J gene is TRBJ2-3, the V gene TRBV4-2; no clear D gene. The CDR3 is 14 amino acids. Germline V gene lookup returns CDR1 LGHNA and CDR2 YNFKEQ. V was clipped by 0 bases and J by 1 base, with 5 bases between them. The CDR3 sequence: CASSQDRGTDTQYF. CDR3 DNA: TGTGCCAGCAGCCAAGACCGGGGCACAGATACGCAGTATTTT.

The rearrangement links TRBV6-6 to TRBJ2-3; possible D gene TRBD1, 5 bases. V shed 7 bases and J shed 6 bases, with 8 bases lying between them. The CDR3 totals 11 residues. Per the germline V gene, CDR1 is MNHNY and CDR2 is SVGAGI (reference sequence). The CDR3 here is CASMGPDTQYF. The CDR3, as DNA: TGTGCCAGCATGGGGCCCGATACGCAGTATTTT.

The chain employs TRBV29-1 and TRBJ1-4; D is unclear. CDR1 is SQVTM, CDR2 ANQGSEA, per germline. V was trimmed by 4 bases and J by 4 bases, leaving 13 bases between them. The CDR3 contains 14 residues. CDR3 loop: CSVGATELNEKLFF. CDR3 DNA sequence: TGCAGCGTTGGAGCAACAGAGCTTAATGAAAAACTGTTTTTT.

In nucleotides, the CDR3 is TGTGCCAGCAGGGACAGGGGGCCAGATACGCAGTATTTT. Its protein product is CASRDRGPDTQYF. The J gene is TRBJ2-3, the V gene TRBV2; TRBD1 aligns across 11 bases. The CDR3 loop spans 13 amino acids. Germline CDR1 is SNHLY and CDR2 is FYNNEI. Unmatched junction bases numbered 0, after V lost 6 bases and J lost 4 bases.

The chain uses TRBV19 and TRBJ1-6; 7 positions agree with TRBD1. Germline-derived CDR1 and CDR2 are LNHDA and SQIVND (reference sequence). CDR3 length: 15 amino acids. Trimming cost V 9 bases and J 7 bases; bases outside gene matches: 12. The CDR3 sequence is CASRHETGTNSPLHF. As DNA, the CDR3 is TGTGCCAGCCGACATGAGACAGGGACCAATTCACCCCTCCACTTT.

This chain connects TRBV6-5 to TRBJ2-2; 8 positions match TRBD1. Trimming cost V 6 bases and J 6 bases; bases outside gene matches: 3. The germline V gene encodes CDR1 MNHEY and CDR2 SVGAGI. There are 13 residues in the CDR3. CDR3 residues: CASSHRGAGELFF. CDR3 nucleotides: TGTGCCAGCAGCCACAGGGGGGCCGGGGAGCTGTTTTTT.